The 3 T cell receptor beta chains reported below all come from one sample, sequenced in a study of shared clonotypes between healthy human individuals. Using immunoSEQ multiplex PCR, the repertoire was profiled, and TCRdb retains in-frame clones only, with some absent. The table records about 770,000 clones, 55% to 80% of them present only once. Sequences were obtained from memory CD4+ T cells sorted from blood. Subset of the sample: CD45RA-negative fraction. Receptors were obtained from a woman under 40 in good health.

The chain links TRBV7-8 to TRBJ2-3; D remains ambiguous. CDR1 is SGHVS and CDR2 is FQNEAQ in the germline V gene. This CDR3 has 16 amino acids. The V end was cut by 3 bases, the J end by 4 bases, with 17 bases between. The CDR3 is CASSFRTDPYADTQYF. DNA for the CDR3: TGTGCCAGCAGCTTCAGGACCGATCCCTACGCAGATACGCAGTATTTT. The complete variable domain, with remaining parts taken from reference TRBV7-8 and TRBJ2-3, reads GAGVSQSPRYKVAKRGQDVALRCDPISGHVSLFWYQQALGQGPEFLTYFQNEAQLDKSGLPSDRFFAERPEGSVSTLKIQRTQQEDSAVYLCASSFRTDPYADTQYFGPGTRLTVL.

Only a few counts were recorded for this clone. J is TRBJ2-7 and V is TRBV6-1; 9 bases are a match to TRBD1. Germline V CDR1 and CDR2: MNHNS, SASEGT. V shed 2 bases and J 5 bases; nucleotides not matched to a gene: 7. The CDR3 consists of 15 residues. The CDR3 loop is CASSEQGTGYNEQYF. CDR3 bases: TGTGCCAGCAGTGAACAGGGGACAGGGTACAACGAGCAGTACTTC.

A word on this clone: A far larger clone lies a single base away; this is likely a read error. The gene calls are TRBV7-2 and TRBJ2-7; 8 bases align to TRBD1. Per the germline V gene, CDR1 is SGHTA and CDR2 is FQGNSA. With V trimmed by 6 bases and J by 2 bases, 3 bases remained unmatched. This CDR3 has 13 amino acids. The CDR3, as DNA: TGTGCCAGCAGTCTACAGGGGGCCTACGAGCAGTACTTC. Residues: CASSLQGAYEQYF.